This T cell receptor beta chain emerged from a study of blood T cell repertoires in COVID-19. About the study: Both acute and convalescent COVID-19 samples were obtained from the United States, Italy and Spain.

Per germline, CDR1 SNHLY and CDR2 FYNNEI. The CDR3 runs 12 residues. V gave up 3 bases and J gave up 5 bases, with 7 bases separating them. Per the original methods: How many nucleated cells were present was estimated from reference gene primer amplification. Only in-frame clones appear in the TCRdb table, and some are missing; sequencing was by immunoSEQ multiplex PCR. For V, J and clone size, that table is used; D and trimming come from the DNA. The sample consists of fewer than 200,000 clones, around 78% of them appearing once. Participants came from about two dozen US areas, aged about 18 to 90 years. Each recovered donor of Cohort 3 presented with two negative PCRs, clearance, or symptom resolution.

This sequence was found in a woman aged 50 to 60 who had recovered from COVID-19. Sequencing was done on a sample of PBMCs or T cells enriched from blood (not recorded which). The J gene is TRBJ1-2, the V gene TRBV2, with D uncertain. CDR3 sequence (DNA): TGTGCCAGCAGTGATTTTGCGTATGGCTACACCTTC. Amino acid sequence: CASSDFAYGYTF.